Listed here are 16 T cell receptor beta chains from one sample, sequenced in a study of T cells in Graves' hyperthyroidism and ophthalmopathy. Using RNA transcripts as the source, TCR beta CDR3 regions were amplified. Initially, a first-round RT-PCR of the TCR CDR3 employed the HTBI primer set. TCRdb itself ran the multiplex PCR reads through MiXCR, one entry per CDR3 protein. The sample includes 640,000 or so distinct CDR3 sequences, roughly 15% seen only once; the top ten take roughly 4.3%. Sample: blood. All receptors come from a woman between 40 and 50 years old with Graves' ophthalmopathy.

This clonotype was picked up many times. V is TRBV6-1 and J is TRBJ2-5; D may correspond to TRBD1 or TRBD2 (5 bases each). The CDR3 is made up of 12 amino acids. The germline V gene encodes CDR1 MNHNS and CDR2 SASEGT. Trimming left V 6 bases short and J 4 bases short, with 9 bases between. The DNA of the CDR3 is TGTGCCAGCAGAGGGGACGCAGAGACCCAGTACTTC. This translates into CASRGDAETQYF.

The chain is built from TRBV10-3 and TRBJ2-2; D possibly corresponds to TRBD1 (6 bases). The CDR3 has 14 residues. Between the trimmed V and J ends, which lost 3 bases and 5 bases, there was a span of 10 bases. In germline, CDR1 is ENHRY, CDR2 SYGVKD. Here the CDR3 reads CAISDFQGTGELFF. The CDR3 DNA sequence: TGTGCCATCAGTGATTTCCAGGGGACCGGGGAGCTGTTTTTT.

The chain carries TRBV6-5 and TRBJ2-5; 7 positions match TRBD2. The CDR3 consists of 17 residues. The V segment lost 2 bases and the J segment 6 bases; nucleotides outside the gene matches: 15. Germline loops: CDR1 MNHEY, CDR2 SVGAGI. CDR3 nucleotide sequence: TGTGCCAGCAGTTACACAGACGGGGGGAGAGGGATGCAGACCCAGTACTTC. This codes for CASSYTDGGRGMQTQYF.

This clonotype was detected a few times. The rearrangement links TRBV28 to TRBJ1-5, with D possibly being TRBD1 (6 bases). V shed 6 bases and J shed 6 bases, with 12 bases lying between them. From germline, CDR1 is MDHEN and CDR2 SYDVKM. The CDR3 loop spans 13 amino acids. CDR3 amino acids: CASSHGGIQPQHF. Here the CDR3 DNA reads TGTGCCAGCAGCCACGGGGGCATTCAGCCCCAGCATTTT.

This clonotype was observed at least ten times. The chain uses TRBV6-2 or TRBV6-3 and TRBJ2-2, with 12 positions matching TRBD2. Germline lookup yields CDR1 MNHEY and CDR2 SVGEGT. This CDR3 is 15 amino acids long. V gave up 9 bases and J gave up 5 bases; unmatched junction bases: 7. The CDR3 sequence: CASRTSGARTGELFF. CDR3 in DNA: TGTGCCAGTCGGACTAGCGGGGCTCGAACCGGGGAGCTGTTTTTT.

This clonotype was seen ten or more times. The chain has TRBV28 and TRBJ2-7; TRBD1 matches at 8 bases. This CDR3 has 13 residues. Looked up from germline, CDR1 is MDHEN and CDR2 is SYDVKM. The ends lost 6 bases at V and 5 bases at J; junction bases unmatched: 6. DNA for the CDR3: TGTGCCAGCAGCCAGGGACAGGAGGACGAGCAGTACTTC. Translation: CASSQGQEDEQYF. The full variable domain, its missing parts supplied by reference TRBV28 and TRBJ2-7, is DVKVTQSSRYLVKRTGEKVFLECVQDMDHENMFWYRQDPGLGLRLIYFSYDVKMKEKGDIPEGYSVSREKKERFSLILESASTNQTSMYLCASSQGQEDEQYFGPGTRLTVT.

The table lists this clonotype with many counts. The chain joins TRBV5-1 to TRBJ2-7, with D unresolved. In germline, CDR1 is SGHRS, CDR2 YFSETQ. The V and J ends lost 0 bases and 12 bases respectively, with 13 bases between them. The length of the CDR3 is 12 residues. The CDR3 DNA is TGCGCCAGCAGCTTGGAAGGTAGATCGCCGTACTTC. Its protein product is CASSLEGRSPYF.

This clonotype appeared a few times. The chain uses TRBV18 and TRBJ2-7, with TRBD1 as a possible D gene (7 bases). The length of the CDR3 is 14 residues. V lost 3 bases and J lost 2, with 11 bases in between. Germline loops: CDR1 KGHSH, CDR2 LQKENI. The CDR3 sequence: CASSPAGQPYEQYF. CDR3 nucleotide sequence: TGTGCCAGCTCACCTGCGGGACAGCCCTACGAGCAGTACTTC.

This clonotype was counted at least ten times. This rearrangement joins TRBV4-2 to TRBJ2-7; 9 bases line up with TRBD1. The CDR3 runs 18 residues. Germline-derived CDR1 and CDR2 are LGHNA and YNFKEQ. V dropped 4 bases and J dropped 5; count of bases not matched to a gene: 18. The CDR3 coding sequence is TGTGCCAGCAGCCGCAAGTCCGAAGGACAGGGGCGAAGAGACGAGCAGTACTTC. Amino acid sequence: CASSRKSEGQGRRDEQYF.

This clonotype was recorded many times. The CDR3 is CASSQASGRQETQYF. CDR3 nucleotide sequence: TGTGCCAGCAGCCAAGCTTCAGGAAGGCAAGAGACCCAGTACTTC. The chain couples TRBV14 to TRBJ2-5; D remains ambiguous. Germline CDR1 is SGHDN and CDR2 is FVKESK. The CDR3 length is 15 residues. V was pared by 1 base and J by 2 bases, with 11 bases between.

This clonotype was counted at least ten times. This chain connects TRBV29-1 to TRBJ1-2, with a weak D call TRBD1 (6 bases). The CDR3 extends over 13 amino acids. Germline lookup yields CDR1 SQVTM and CDR2 ANQGSEA. V was pared by 3 bases and J by 4 bases, with 12 bases between. The CDR3 sequence is CSVDRSGAYGYTF. The DNA for the CDR3 is TGCAGCGTTGATAGATCAGGGGCCTATGGCTACACCTTC.

There are a few counts of this clonotype. The CDR3 reads CASSERETGAEQYF. The CDR3 DNA reads TGTGCCAGCAGTGAACGAGAGACAGGTGCCGAGCAGTACTTC. The chain links TRBV2 to TRBJ2-7; tentative D call: TRBD1 (6 bases). The CDR3 has 14 residues. Deletions cut 2 bases from V and 6 bases from J, with 14 bases between. Germline V gene sequence: CDR1 SNHLY, CDR2 FYNNEI.

The rearrangement links TRBV5-1 to TRBJ2-7; 7 nucleotides match TRBD1. The germline CDR1 and CDR2 sequences are SGHRS and YFSETQ. The CDR3 covers 15 residues. The J segment lost 2 bases and the V segment lost 0 bases, leaving 5 bases of the junction unmatched. DNA of the CDR3: TGCGCCAGCAGCTTGGACTACAGGGGACCCTACGAGCAGTACTTC. Amino acids: CASSLDYRGPYEQYF.

V usage is TRBV30 and J usage is TRBJ2-7; 10 positions match TRBD1. Germline V gene data show CDR1 as GTSNPN and CDR2 as SVGIG (reference sequence). The CDR3 runs 14 residues. The ends lost 1 base at V and 2 bases at J; junction bases unmatched: 2. CDR3 protein: CAWSGGQGAYEQYF. The CDR3, as DNA: TGTGCCTGGAGTGGTGGACAGGGGGCCTACGAGCAGTACTTC.

This clonotype was picked up many times. The chain combines TRBV6-2 or TRBV6-3 with TRBJ1-5; possible D gene TRBD1, 5 bases. Germline V CDR1 and CDR2: MNHEY, SVGEGT. CDR3 length: 15 amino acids. V was cut by 6 bases and J by 6 bases, with 18 bases left in between. CDR3 protein: CASSYGQGPLQPQHF. The CDR3 DNA sequence: TGTGCCAGCAGCTACGGGCAGGGCCCGCTTCAGCCCCAGCATTTT.

Many counts were recorded for this clonotype. V usage is TRBV6-2 or TRBV6-3 and J usage is TRBJ1-5; no clear D. The CDR3 covers 14 residues. Germline V gives CDR1 MNHEY, CDR2 SVGEGT. With 7 bases removed from V and 1 base from J, the gap between germline ends came to 11 bases. CDR3 in DNA: TGTGCCAGCAATCGGGATCTAAGCAATCAGCCCCAGCATTTT. It codes for CASNRDLSNQPQHF.